This T cell receptor (beta chain) is from a study of blood T cells in healthy people across ages. Using a J-beta primer mix together with a sample-barcoded 5' primer, a second PCR was run for 7 to 11 cycles. TCRdb called the 5' RACE reads again in MiXCR, with one record for every CDR3 protein. Seen here are some 1.8 million distinct CDR3 sequences, 30% to 40% observed once, and the top ten hold roughly 23%. This CDR3 has 15 residues. The germline CDR1 and CDR2 sequences are LNHNV and YYDKDF (reference sequence). Concerning this clonotype: At one end, the junction sequence differs from germline, possibly due to a read error.

Sequencing was performed on blood. V gene TRBV15 combines with J gene TRBJ2-5; D may be TRBD2 (5 bases). This receptor was taken from a human donor in good health. The CDR3 here is CATRRDGSSGETQYF. In nucleotides, the CDR3 is TGTGCCACCCGCAGAGATGGCTCCAGCGGCGAGACCCAGTACTTC.